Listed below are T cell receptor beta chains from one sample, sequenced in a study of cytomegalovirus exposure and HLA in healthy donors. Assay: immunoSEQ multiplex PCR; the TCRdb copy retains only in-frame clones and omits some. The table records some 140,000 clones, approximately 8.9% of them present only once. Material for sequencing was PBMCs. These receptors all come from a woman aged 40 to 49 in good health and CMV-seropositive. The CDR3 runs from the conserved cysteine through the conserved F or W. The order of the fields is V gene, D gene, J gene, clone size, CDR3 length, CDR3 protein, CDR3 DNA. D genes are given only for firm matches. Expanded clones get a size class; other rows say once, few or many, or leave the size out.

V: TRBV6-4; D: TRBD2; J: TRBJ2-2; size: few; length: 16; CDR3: CASSPASGGSPGELFF; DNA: TGTGCCAGCAGCCCAGCAAGCGGGGGGTCCCCCGGGGAGCTGTTTTTT
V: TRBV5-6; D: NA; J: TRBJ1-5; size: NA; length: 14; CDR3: CASSAASRGQPQHF; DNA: TGTGCCAGTAGCGCGGCATCACGGGGGCAGCCCCAGCATTTT
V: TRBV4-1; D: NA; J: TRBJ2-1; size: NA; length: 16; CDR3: CASSQDLASSYNEQFF; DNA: TGCGCCAGCAGCCAAGACCTAGCGAGCTCCTACAATGAGCAGTTCTTC
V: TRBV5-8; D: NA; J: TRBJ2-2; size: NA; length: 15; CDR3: CASSWGQNRGGELFF; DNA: TGTGCCAGCAGCTGGGGACAAAACCGGGGCGGGGAGCTGTTTTTT
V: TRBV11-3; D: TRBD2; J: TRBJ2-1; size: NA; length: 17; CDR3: CASSPPSGLAGYNEQFF; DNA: TGTGCCAGCAGCCCTCCCTCCGGACTAGCGGGTTACAATGAGCAGTTCTTC
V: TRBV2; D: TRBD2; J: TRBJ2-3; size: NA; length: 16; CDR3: CASSEAQRGSTDTQYF; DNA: TGTGCCAGCAGTGAAGCTCAGCGGGGAAGCACAGATACGCAGTATTTT
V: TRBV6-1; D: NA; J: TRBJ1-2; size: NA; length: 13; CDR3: CASNTGSNSLGTF; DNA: TGTGCCAGCAATACAGGGAGTAATTCCCTCGGGACCTTC
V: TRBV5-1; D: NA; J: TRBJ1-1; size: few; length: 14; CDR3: CASSFGPTEDEAFF; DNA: TGCGCCAGCAGCTTTGGCCCCACTGAGGATGAAGCTTTCTTT
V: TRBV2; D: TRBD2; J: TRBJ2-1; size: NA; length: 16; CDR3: CASSEYLLAGGNEQFF; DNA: TGTGCCAGCAGTGAATATCTACTAGCGGGGGGGAATGAGCAGTTCTTC
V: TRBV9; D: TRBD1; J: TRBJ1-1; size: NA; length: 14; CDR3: CASSPQGLNTEAFF; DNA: TGTGCCAGCAGCCCACAGGGGTTGAACACTGAAGCTTTCTTT
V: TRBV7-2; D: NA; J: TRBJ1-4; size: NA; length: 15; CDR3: CASSLGLATNEKLFF; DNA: TGTGCCAGCAGCTTAGGACTAGCAACTAATGAAAAACTGTTTTTT
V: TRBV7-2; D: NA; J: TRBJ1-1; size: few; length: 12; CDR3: CASSLRETEAFF; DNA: TGTGCCAGCAGCTTAAGAGAAACTGAAGCTTTCTTT
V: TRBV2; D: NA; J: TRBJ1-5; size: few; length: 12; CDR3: CASQGLDQPQHF; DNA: TGTGCCAGCCAGGGGTTGGATCAGCCCCAGCATTTT
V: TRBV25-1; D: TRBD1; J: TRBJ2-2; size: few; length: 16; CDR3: CASSEYVSGGTGELFF; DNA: TGTGCCAGCAGTGAATATGTGTCAGGGGGTACCGGGGAGCTGTTTTTT
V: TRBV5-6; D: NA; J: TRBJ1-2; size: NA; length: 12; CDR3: CASSADSYGYTF; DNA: TGTGCCAGCAGCGCCGACAGCTATGGCTACACCTTC
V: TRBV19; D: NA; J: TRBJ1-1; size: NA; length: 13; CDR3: CASSIDQDSEAFF; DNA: TGTGCCAGTAGTATAGATCAGGACTCTGAAGCTTTCTTT